This T cell receptor beta chain was identified in a study of T-cell memory formation after mild COVID-19. At the level of the study: Across donors, TCR clusters were largely donor specific.

MiXCR was run by TCRdb on the 5' RACE reads, yielding one entry per CDR3 protein. Of 300,000 to 400,000 distinct CDR3 sequences in the sample, around an eighth were seen once. This CDR3 contains 17 residues. Germline CDR1 is MNHEY and CDR2 is SVGEGT. The V end was cut by 0 bases, the J end by 3 bases, with 15 bases between. This TCR was recovered from a man younger than 35 who had mild COVID-19 (a few samples of this study predate the infection). Cell type and time point are not known. V and J are TRBV6-2 or TRBV6-3 and TRBJ1-5; D possibly corresponds to TRBD1 (6 bases). The sequenced sample was PBMCs or a T cell subset sorted from them (not recorded which). The CDR3 DNA sequence: TGTGCCAGCAGTTACTCCCTAGGACAGTTGAACAATCAGCCCCAGCATTTT. Residues: CASSYSLGQLNNQPQHF.